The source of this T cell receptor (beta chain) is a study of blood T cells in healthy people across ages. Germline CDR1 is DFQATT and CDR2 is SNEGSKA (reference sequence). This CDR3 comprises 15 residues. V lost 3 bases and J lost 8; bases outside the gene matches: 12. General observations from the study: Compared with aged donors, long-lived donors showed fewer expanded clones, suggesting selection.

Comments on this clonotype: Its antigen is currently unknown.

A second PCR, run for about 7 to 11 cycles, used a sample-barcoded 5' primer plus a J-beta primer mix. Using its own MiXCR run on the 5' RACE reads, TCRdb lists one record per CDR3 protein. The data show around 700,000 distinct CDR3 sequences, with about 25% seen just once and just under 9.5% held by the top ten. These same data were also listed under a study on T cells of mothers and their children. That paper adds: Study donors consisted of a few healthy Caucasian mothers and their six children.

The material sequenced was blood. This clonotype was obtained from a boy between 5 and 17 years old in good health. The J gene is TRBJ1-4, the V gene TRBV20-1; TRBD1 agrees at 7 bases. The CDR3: CSASIQGTGAEKLFF. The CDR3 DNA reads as TGCAGTGCTAGCATACAGGGGACCGGGGCGGAAAAACTGTTTTTT.